This is a list of T cell receptor beta chains from one sample in a study of early T cells in non-severe SARS-CoV-2 infection. TCRdb recomputed calls from the 5' RACE reads with MiXCR, one row per CDR3 protein. The data show some 40,000 distinct CDR3 sequences, less than 15% seen once. Source material: whole blood. Receptor source: an adult who was a healthcare worker with PCR-confirmed SARS-CoV-2 infection or an uninfected control (not recorded which). Both conserved end residues are trimmed from each CDR3.

V	CDR3
TRBV5-5	ASSPIAGEYEQY
TRBV2	AVRSPTSGGPSLGNEQF
TRBV11-2	ASSLSPDEQF
TRBV11-2	ASSLEEPARPQETQY
TRBV29-1	SARTDNNEQF
TRBV4-2	ASSQDPTSGGADTQY
TRBV29-1	SVDSGEEQY
TRBV5-1	ASSLGEREPRGDTQY
TRBV21-1	ASSEGDSQETQY
TRBV20-1	SARSGGPSYNEQF
TRBV20-1	SPGQGLHEQY
TRBV10-3	AIVTEGAGGPYNEQF
TRBV11-2	ASSRGSNTGELF
TRBV29-1	SVPYRDSGETQY
TRBV7-6	ASSKRNNEQF
TRBV12-3/TRBV12-4	ASSPGLGYGYT
TRBV5-6	ASSLASGETQY
TRBV7-7	ASSPWPGFGELF
TRBV24-1	ATSDSLAREQF
TRBV10-3	AISTLGTQETQY
TRBV14	ASSHRTGMANTQY
TRBV5-4	ASSLGAGVETQY
TRBV7-2	ASSSLRATEAF
TRBV2	ASTQKVEQF
TRBV10-3	AIKARGDTGELF
TRBV27	ASSLWGRSSTDTQY
TRBV20-1	SARDNDFPVRHQPQH
TRBV20-1	SARGAGNTIY
TRBV7-2	ASRASRGQETQY
TRBV20-1	SRDRDGETQY
TRBV24-1	ATSAPGDNQPQH
TRBV5-5	ASSLGTPGDTQY
TRBV20-1	SATEYSGRAATGELF
TRBV18	ASSLTGNNYGYT
TRBV29-1	SKTFAAYEQY
TRBV15	ATSVGTENQPQH
TRBV11-1	ASSLRQGDGYT